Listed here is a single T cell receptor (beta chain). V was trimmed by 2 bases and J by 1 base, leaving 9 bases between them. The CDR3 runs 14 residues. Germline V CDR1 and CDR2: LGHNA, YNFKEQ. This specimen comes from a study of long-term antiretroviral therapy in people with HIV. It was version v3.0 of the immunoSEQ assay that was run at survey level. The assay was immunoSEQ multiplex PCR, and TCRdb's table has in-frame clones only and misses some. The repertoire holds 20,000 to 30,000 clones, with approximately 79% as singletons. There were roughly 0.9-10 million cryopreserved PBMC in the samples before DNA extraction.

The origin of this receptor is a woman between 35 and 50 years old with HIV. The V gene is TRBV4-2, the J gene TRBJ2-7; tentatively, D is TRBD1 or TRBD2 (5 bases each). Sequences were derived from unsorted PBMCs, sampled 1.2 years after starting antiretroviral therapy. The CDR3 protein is CASSQRDGSYEQYF. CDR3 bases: TGTGCCAGCAGCCAACGGGACGGTTCCTACGAGCAGTACTTC.